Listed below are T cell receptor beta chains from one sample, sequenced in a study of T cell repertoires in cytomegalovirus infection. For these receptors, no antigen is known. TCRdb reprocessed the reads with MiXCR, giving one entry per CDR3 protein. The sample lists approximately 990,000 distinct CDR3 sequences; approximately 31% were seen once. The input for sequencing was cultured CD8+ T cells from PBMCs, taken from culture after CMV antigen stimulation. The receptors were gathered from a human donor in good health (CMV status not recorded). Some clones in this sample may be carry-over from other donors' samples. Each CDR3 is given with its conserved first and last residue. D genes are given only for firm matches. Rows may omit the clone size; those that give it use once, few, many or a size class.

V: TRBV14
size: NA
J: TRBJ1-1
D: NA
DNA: TGTGCCAGCAGCCAAGGCAGGGCAACTGAAGCTTTCTTT
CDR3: CASSQGRATEAFF

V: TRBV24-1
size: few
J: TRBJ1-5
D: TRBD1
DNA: TGTGCCACCAGCCCTACAGGGGAGAAGGATCAGCCCCAGCATTTT
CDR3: CATSPTGEKDQPQHF

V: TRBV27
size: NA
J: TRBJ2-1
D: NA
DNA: TGTGCCAGCAGTTTCTATAACAATGAGCAGTTCTTC
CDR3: CASSFYNNEQFF

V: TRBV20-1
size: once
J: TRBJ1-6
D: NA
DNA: TGCAGTGCTAGAGATATCGGGTCACCCCTCCACTTT
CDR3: CSARDIGSPLHF

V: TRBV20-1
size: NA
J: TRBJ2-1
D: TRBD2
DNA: TGCAGTGCTAGAAGCTGGCTAGGACTAGCGGGGCGAACCAATGAGCAGTTCTTC
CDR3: CSARSWLGLAGRTNEQFF

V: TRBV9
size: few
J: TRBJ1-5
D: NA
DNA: TGTGCCAGCAGCGTAGGAGTTCGCGATCAGCCCCAGCATTTT
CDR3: CASSVGVRDQPQHF

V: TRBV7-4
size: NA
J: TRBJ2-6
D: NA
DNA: TGTGTCAGCAGCTTCTTTACAAGACAGGGGGCCAACGTCCTGACTTTC
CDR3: CVSSFFTRQGANVLTF

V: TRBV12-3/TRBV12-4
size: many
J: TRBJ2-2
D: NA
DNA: TGTGCCAGCAGTTTAGTCCCGGGAGCCCCGTCCGGGGAGCTGTTTTTT
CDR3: CASSLVPGAPSGELFF

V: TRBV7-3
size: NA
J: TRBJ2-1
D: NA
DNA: TGTGCCAGCAGCTCTCTTGACTCAAGCTCCTACAATGAGCAGTTCTTC
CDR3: CASSSLDSSSYNEQFF

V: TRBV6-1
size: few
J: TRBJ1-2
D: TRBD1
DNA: TGTGCCAGCAGTGAAACCAGGCGGGACAGCCGGAACTATGGCTACACCTTC
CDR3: CASSETRRDSRNYGYTF

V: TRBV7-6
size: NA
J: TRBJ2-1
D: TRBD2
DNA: TGTGCCAGCAGCTTAATGTCGGGGGGGCCCAGTGAGCAGTTCTTC
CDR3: CASSLMSGGPSEQFF

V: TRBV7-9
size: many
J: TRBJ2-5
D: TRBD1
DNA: TGTGCCAGCAGCCCACGTTTTACAGGGACAGCCAAAGAGACCCAGTACTTC
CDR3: CASSPRFTGTAKETQYF

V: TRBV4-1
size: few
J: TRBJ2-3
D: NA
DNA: TGCGCCAGCAGCCCGGACAGAACTAGCACAGATACGCAGTATTTT
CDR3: CASSPDRTSTDTQYF

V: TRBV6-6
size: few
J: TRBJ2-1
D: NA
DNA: TGTGCCAGCAGTTACAACCCGAACAATGAGCAGTTCTTC
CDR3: CASSYNPNNEQFF

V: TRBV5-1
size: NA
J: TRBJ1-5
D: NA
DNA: TGCGCCAGCAGCCCCGGGGGGGGGCTCTTCCAGCCCCAGCATTTT
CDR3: CASSPGGGLFQPQHF

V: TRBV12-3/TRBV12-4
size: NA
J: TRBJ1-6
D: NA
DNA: TGTGCCAGCAGCGGTCCGGATAATTCACCCCTCCACTTT
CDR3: CASSGPDNSPLHF

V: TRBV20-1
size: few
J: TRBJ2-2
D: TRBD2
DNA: TGCAGTGCTAAGGGGAGCGGGGGGGCCCCCGGGGAGCTGTTTTTT
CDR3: CSAKGSGGAPGELFF

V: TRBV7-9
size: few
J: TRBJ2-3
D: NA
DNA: TGTGCCAGCAGCAAAAGCACAGATACGCAGTATTTT
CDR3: CASSKSTDTQYF

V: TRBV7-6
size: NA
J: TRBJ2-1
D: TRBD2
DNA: TGTGCCAGCAGCTTAATCGGTCTAGCGGGGGGGTACTCCTACAATGAGCAGTTCTTC
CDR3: CASSLIGLAGGYSYNEQFF

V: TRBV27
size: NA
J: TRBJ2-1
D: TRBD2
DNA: TGTGCCAGCAGTTTTGGGACTACTCACAATGAGCAGTTCTTC
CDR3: CASSFGTTHNEQFF

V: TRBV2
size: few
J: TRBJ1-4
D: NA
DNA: TGTGCCAGCAGTCTGACAGGCATCAATGAAAAACTGTTTTTT
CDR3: CASSLTGINEKLFF

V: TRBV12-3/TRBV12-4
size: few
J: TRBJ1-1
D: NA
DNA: TGTGCCACCTCGGGGGGACTCCCTGAAGCTTTCTTT
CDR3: CATSGGLPEAFF

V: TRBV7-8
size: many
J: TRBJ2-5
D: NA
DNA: TGTGCCAGCAGTCAACGGGGGCAAACCCTTTGGGAGACCCAGTACTTC
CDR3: CASSQRGQTLWETQYF

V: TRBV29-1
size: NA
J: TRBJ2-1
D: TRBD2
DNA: TGCAGCGTTGTAGCGGGGGATTACAATGAGCAGTTCTTC
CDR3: CSVVAGDYNEQFF

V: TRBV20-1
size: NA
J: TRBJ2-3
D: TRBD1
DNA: TGCAGTGCCGGGACAGCCAGGGGTGGAGATACGCAGTATTTT
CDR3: CSAGTARGGDTQYF

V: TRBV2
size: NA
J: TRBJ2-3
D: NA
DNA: TGTGCCAGCCCGGATCGTCCAGATACGCAGTATTTT
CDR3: CASPDRPDTQYF

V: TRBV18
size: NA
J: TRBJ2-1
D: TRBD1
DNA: TGTGCCAGCTCACCTAGGGACAGGGCTTACTACAATGAGCAGTTCTTC
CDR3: CASSPRDRAYYNEQFF

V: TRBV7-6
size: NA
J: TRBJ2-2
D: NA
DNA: TGTGCCAGCAATTTTCAGGGCGTTACCGGGGAGCTGTTTTTT
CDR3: CASNFQGVTGELFF

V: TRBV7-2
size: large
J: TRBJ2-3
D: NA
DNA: TGTGCCAGCAGCTCCCCCGTCGGGGCATCGGCAGATACGCAGTATTTT
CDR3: CASSSPVGASADTQYF

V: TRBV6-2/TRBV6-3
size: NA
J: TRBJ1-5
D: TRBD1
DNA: TGTGCCAGCAGTTACTCGGGACAGGCGGGTCAGCCCCAGCATTTT
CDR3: CASSYSGQAGQPQHF

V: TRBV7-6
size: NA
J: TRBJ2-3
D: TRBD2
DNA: TGTGCCAGCGGTCCCTCAGCGGGGGGAACACTAGTTTCAATTAGCACAGATACGCAGTATTTT
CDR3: CASGPSAGGTLVSISTDTQYF

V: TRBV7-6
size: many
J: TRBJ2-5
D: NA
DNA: TGTGCCAGCAGCGTCCCAGGGTTCGGGGAGACCCAGTACTTC
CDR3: CASSVPGFGETQYF

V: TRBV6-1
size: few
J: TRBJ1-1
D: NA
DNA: TGTGCCAGCGATAGGATTTTGGACACTGAAGCTTTCTTT
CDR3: CASDRILDTEAFF

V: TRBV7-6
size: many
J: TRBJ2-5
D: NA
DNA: TGTGCCAGCAGCTTAGCGGCCCGCGGGGAGACCCAGTACTTC
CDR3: CASSLAARGETQYF

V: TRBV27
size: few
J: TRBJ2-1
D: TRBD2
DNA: TGTGCCAGCAGTTTCGGGACTATGTACAATGAGCAGTTCTTC
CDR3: CASSFGTMYNEQFF

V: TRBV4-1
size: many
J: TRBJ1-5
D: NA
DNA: TGCGCCAGCAGCCAAGATCGGTCTAGCAATCAGCCCCAGCATTTT
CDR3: CASSQDRSSNQPQHF

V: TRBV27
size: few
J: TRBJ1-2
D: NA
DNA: TGTGCCAGCATGGGTGGAGGCTATGGCTACACCTTC
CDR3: CASMGGGYGYTF

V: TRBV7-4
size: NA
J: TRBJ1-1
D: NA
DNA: TGTGCCAGCAGCTTAGGCCCCGGGACACCCTACACTGAAGCTTTCTTT
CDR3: CASSLGPGTPYTEAFF

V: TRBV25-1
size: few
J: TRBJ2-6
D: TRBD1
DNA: TGTGCCAGCAGTGATCCTAGCGGGACAGGGGGCAGTGGGGCCAACGTCCTGACTTTC
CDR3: CASSDPSGTGGSGANVLTF

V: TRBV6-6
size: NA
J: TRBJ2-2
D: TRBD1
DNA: TGTGCCACTAGGTTCTCAACAGGGGGCGTAATAGGGAACACCGGGGAGCTGTTTTTT
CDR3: CATRFSTGGVIGNTGELFF

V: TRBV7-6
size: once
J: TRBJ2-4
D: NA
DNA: TGTGCCAGCAGCCCTGGAGGGGGAGTCAAAAACATTCAGTACTTC
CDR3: CASSPGGGVKNIQYF

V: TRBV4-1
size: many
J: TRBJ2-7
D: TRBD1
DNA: TGCGCCAGCAGCCTCTCCGGACAGGGACCCTACGAGCAGTACTTC
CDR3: CASSLSGQGPYEQYF

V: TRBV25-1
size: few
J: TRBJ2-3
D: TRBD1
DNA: TGTGCCAGCAGTGATGTCCGGGACAGGGAATCAGATACGCAGTATTTT
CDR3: CASSDVRDRESDTQYF

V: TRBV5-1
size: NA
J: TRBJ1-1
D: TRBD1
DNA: TGCGCCAGCAGCTTGGAGCCGGGACAGGCCCCCCCCCAAAGTGAAGCTTTCTTT
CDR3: CASSLEPGQAPPQSEAFF

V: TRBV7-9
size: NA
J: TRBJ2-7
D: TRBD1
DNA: TGTGCCAGCATCGATCCGGGACAGGGCAATTACGAGCAGTACTTC
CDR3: CASIDPGQGNYEQYF

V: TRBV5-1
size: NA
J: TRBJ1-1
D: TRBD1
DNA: TGCGCCAGCAATACAGGGGTTAACACTGAAGCTTTCTTT
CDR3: CASNTGVNTEAFF

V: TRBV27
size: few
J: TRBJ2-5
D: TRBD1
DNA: TGTGCCAGCAGTTTCCGCCGGACAGGGAAAGAGACCCAGTACTTC
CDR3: CASSFRRTGKETQYF

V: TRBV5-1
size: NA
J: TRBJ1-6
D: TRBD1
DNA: TGCGCCAGCAGCTCCCGGGACAGGGGGTATAATTCACCCCTCCACTTT
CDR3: CASSSRDRGYNSPLHF

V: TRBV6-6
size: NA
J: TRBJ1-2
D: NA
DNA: TGTGCCAGCAGCCAAGCCGGGGTAATCTATGGCTACACCTTC
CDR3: CASSQAGVIYGYTF

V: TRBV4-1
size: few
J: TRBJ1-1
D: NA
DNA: TGCGCCAGCAGCCAAGGGCACACTGAAGCTTTCTTT
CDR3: CASSQGHTEAFF

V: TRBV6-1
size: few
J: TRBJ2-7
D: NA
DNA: TGTGCCAGCAGTGAAGGCAGGACACTGCACTTC
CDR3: CASSEGRTLHF

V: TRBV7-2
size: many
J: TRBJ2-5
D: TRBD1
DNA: TGTGCCAGCAGCCGGCCGGGACAGGGGAAGGAGACCCAGTACTTC
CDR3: CASSRPGQGKETQYF

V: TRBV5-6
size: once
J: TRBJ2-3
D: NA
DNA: TGTGCCAGCAGCTTCTGGCGGCCCACAGATACGCAGTATTTT
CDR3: CASSFWRPTDTQYF

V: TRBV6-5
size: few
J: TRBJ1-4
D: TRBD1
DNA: TGTGCCAGCCGGGACTCGGGACAGGGGTCGGAAAAACTGTTTTTT
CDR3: CASRDSGQGSEKLFF